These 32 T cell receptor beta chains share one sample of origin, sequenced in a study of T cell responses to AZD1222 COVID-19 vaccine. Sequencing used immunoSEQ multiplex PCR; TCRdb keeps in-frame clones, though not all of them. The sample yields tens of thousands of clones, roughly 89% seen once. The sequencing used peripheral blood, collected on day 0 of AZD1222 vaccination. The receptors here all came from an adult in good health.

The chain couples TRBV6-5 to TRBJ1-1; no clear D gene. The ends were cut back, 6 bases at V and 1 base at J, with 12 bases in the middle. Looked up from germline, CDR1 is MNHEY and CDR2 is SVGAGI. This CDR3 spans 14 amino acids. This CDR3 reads CASRRDGSNTEAFF. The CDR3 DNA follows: TGTGCCAGCAGACGTGACGGGTCGAACACTGAAGCTTTCTTT.

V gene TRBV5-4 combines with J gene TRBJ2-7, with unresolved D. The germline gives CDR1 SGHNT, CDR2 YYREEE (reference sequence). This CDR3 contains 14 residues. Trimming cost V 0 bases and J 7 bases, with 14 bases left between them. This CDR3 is CASSLAGLPEEQYF. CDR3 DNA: TGTGCCAGCAGCTTGGCGGGTCTGCCGGAAGAGCAGTACTTC.

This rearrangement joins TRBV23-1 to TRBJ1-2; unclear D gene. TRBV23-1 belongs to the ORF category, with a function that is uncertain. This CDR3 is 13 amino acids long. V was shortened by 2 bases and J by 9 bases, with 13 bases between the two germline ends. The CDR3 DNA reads TGCGCCAGCAGTCAAGAGGGAAGGGTTTGCTACACCTTC. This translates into CASSQEGRVCYTF.

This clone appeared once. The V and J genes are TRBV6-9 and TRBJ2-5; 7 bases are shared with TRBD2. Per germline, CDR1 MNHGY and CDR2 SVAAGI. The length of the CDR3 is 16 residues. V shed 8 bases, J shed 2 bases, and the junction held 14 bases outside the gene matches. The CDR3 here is CASPTEEAGVQETQYF. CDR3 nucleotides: TGTGCCAGCCCTACGGAAGAGGCGGGGGTACAAGAGACCCAGTACTTC.

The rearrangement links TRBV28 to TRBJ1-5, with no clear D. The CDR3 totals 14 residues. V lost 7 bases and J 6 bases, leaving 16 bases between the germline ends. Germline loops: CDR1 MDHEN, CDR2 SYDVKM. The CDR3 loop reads CASTSGSFSQPQHF. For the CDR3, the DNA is TGTGCCAGCACCTCTGGGTCGTTTTCTCAGCCCCAGCATTTT.

Written as DNA, the CDR3 is TGCGCCAGCAGTGGACAGGAAAATTCACCCCTCCACTTT. It translates to CASSGQENSPLHF. V is TRBV10-2 and J is TRBJ1-6, with D tentatively TRBD1 (6 bases). Trimming removed 4 bases at V and 7 bases at J, with 8 bases between. Germline V CDR1 and CDR2: WSHSY, SAAADI. The CDR3 contains 13 residues.

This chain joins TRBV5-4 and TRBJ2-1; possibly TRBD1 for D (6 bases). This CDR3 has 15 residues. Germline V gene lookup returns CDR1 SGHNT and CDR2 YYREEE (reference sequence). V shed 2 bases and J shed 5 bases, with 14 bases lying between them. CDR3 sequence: CASSFGPGQHNEQFF. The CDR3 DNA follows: TGTGCCAGCAGCTTTGGACCCGGACAGCACAATGAGCAGTTCTTC.

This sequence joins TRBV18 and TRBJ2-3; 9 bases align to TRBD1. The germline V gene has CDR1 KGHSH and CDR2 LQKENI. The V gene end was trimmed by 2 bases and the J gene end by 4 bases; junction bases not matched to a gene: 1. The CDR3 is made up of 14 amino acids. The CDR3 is CASSPGQGPDTQYF. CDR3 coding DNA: TGTGCCAGCTCACCAGGACAGGGGCCAGATACGCAGTATTTT. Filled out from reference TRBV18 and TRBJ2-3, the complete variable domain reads NAGVMQNPRHLVRRRGQEARLRCSPMKGHSHVYWYRQLPEEGLKFMVYLQKENIIDESGMPKERFSAEFPKEGPSILRIQQVVRGDSAAYFCASSPGQGPDTQYFGPGTRLTVL.

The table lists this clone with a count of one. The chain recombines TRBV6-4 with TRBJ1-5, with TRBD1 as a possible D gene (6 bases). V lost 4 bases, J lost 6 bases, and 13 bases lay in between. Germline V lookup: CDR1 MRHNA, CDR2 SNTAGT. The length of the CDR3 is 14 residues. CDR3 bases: TGTGCCAGCAGTGTCAAGGTCAGGGGTCAGCCCCAGCATTTT. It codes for CASSVKVRGQPQHF.

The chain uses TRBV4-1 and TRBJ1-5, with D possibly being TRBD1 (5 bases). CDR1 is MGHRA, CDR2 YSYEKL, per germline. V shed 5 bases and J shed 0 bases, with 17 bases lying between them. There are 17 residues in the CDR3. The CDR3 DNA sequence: TGCGCCAGCAGCGAACATACAGGATACTATAGCAATCAGCCCCAGCATTTT. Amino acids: CASSEHTGYYSNQPQHF.

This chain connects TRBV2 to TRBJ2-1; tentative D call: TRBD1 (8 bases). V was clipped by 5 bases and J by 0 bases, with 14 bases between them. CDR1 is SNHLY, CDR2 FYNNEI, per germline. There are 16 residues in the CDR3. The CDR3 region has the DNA TGTGCCAGCAGTCCCACAGGGGGGGGCTCCTACAATGAGCAGTTCTTC. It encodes CASSPTGGGSYNEQFF. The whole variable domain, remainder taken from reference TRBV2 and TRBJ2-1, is EPEVTQTPSHQVTQMGQEVILRCVPISNHLYFYWYRQILGQKVEFLVSFYNNEISEKSEIFDDQFSVERPDGSNFTLKIRSTKLEDSAMYFCASSPTGGGSYNEQFFGPGTRLTVL.

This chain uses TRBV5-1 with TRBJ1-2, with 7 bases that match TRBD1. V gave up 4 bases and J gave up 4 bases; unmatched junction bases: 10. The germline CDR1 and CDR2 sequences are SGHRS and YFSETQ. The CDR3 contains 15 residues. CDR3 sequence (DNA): TGCGCCAGCAGCACAGGACAGGTGAACGTCTATGGCTACACCTTC. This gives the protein CASSTGQVNVYGYTF.

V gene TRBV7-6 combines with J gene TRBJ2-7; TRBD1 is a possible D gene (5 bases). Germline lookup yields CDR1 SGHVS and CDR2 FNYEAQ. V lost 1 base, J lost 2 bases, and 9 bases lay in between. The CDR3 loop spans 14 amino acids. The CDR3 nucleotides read TGTGCCAGCAGCTTAGATGCAGGGACCTACGAGCAGTACTTC. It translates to CASSLDAGTYEQYF.

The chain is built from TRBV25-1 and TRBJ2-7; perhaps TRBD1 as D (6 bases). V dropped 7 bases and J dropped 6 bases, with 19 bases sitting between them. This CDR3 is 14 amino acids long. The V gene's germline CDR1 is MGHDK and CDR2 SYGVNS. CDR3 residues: CASMEIGQYGEQYF. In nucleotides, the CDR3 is TGTGCCAGCATGGAAATTGGACAGTACGGCGAGCAGTACTTC.

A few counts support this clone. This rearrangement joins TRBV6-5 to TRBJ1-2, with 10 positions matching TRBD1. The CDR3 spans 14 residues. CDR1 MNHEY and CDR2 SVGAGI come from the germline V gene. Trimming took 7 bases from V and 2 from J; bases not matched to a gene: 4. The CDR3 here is CASNTGQGNYGYTF. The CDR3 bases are TGTGCCAGCAATACGGGACAGGGGAACTATGGCTACACCTTC.

CDR3: CASSLEGSLNTEAFF. In DNA, the CDR3 is TGCGCCAGCAGCTTGGAGGGCAGCCTGAACACTGAAGCTTTCTTT. V is TRBV5-1 and J is TRBJ1-1; D gene unclear. The CDR3 runs 15 residues. Between the trimmed V and J ends, which lost 0 bases and 0 bases, there was a span of 9 bases. Germline values: CDR1 SGHRS, CDR2 YFSETQ.

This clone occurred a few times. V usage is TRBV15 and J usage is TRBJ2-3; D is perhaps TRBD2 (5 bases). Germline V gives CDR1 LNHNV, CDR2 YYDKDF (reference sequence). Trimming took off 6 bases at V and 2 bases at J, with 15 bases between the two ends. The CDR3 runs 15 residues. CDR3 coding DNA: TGTGCCACCAGACTTCAGCGGCTCGACACAGATACGCAGTATTTT. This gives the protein CATRLQRLDTDTQYF.

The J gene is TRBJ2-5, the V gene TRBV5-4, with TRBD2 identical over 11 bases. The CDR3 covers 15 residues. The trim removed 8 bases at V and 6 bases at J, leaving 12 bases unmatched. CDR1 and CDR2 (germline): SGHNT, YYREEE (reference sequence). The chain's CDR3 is CASTPSGGLRKTQYF. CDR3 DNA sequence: TGTGCCAGTACCCCTAGCGGGGGGCTCCGGAAGACCCAGTACTTC.

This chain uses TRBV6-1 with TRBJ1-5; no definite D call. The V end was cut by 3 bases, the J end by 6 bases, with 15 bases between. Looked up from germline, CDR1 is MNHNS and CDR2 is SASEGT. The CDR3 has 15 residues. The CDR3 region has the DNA TGTGCCAGCAGTGAGGGTTGGGGAATGGGTCAGCCCCAGCATTTT. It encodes CASSEGWGMGQPQHF.

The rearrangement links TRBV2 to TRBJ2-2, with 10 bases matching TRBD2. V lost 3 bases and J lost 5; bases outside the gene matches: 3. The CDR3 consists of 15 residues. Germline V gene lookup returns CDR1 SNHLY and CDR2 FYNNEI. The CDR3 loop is CASSELLAGTGELFF. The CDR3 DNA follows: TGTGCCAGCAGTGAGTTACTAGCGGGGACCGGGGAGCTGTTTTTT.

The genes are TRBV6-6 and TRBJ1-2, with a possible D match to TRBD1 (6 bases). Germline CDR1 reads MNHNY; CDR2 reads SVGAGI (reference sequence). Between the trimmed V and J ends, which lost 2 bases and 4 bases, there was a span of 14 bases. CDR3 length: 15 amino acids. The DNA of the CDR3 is TGTGCCAGCAGTTACCCGGGACACCAGAGCTATGGCTACACCTTC. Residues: CASSYPGHQSYGYTF.

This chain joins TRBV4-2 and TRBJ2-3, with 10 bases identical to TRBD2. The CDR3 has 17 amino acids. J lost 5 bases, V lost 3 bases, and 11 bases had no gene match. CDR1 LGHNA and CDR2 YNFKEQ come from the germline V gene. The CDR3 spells CASSQGERGGLLDTQYF. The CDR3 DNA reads TGTGCCAGCAGCCAGGGGGAGCGGGGGGGCCTCCTAGATACGCAGTATTTT.

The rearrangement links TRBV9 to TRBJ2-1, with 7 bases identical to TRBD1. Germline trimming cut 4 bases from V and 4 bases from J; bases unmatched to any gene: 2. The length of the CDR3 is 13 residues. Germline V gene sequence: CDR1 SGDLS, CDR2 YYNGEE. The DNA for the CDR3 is TGTGCCAGCAGCCTGGGACAGTACAATGAGCAGTTCTTC. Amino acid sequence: CASSLGQYNEQFF. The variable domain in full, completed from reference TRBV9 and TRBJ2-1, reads DSGVTQTPKHLITATGQRVTLRCSPRSGDLSVYWYQQSLDQGLQFLIQYYNGEERAKGNILERFSAQQFPDLHSELNLSSLELGDSALYFCASSLGQYNEQFFGPGTRLTVL.

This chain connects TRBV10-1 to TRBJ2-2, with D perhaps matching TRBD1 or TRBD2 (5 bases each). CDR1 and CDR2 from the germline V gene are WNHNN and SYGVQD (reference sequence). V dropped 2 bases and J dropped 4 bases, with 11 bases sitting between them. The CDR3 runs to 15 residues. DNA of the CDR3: TGCGCCAGCAGTGAGGGGCAGGGACGCACCGGGGAGCTGTTTTTT. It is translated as CASSEGQGRTGELFF.

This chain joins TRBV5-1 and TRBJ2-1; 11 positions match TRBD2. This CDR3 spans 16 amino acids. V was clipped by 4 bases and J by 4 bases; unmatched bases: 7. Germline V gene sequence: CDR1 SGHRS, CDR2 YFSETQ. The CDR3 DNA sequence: TGCGCCAGCAGCACTACTAGCGGGGGAGATTACAATGAGCAGTTCTTC. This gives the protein CASSTTSGGDYNEQFF. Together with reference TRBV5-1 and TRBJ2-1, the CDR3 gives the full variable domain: KAGVTQTPRYLIKTRGQQVTLSCSPISGHRSVSWYQQTPGQGLQFLFEYFSETQRNKGNFPGRFSGRQFSNSRSEMNVSTLELGDSALYLCASSTTSGGDYNEQFFGPGTRLTVL.

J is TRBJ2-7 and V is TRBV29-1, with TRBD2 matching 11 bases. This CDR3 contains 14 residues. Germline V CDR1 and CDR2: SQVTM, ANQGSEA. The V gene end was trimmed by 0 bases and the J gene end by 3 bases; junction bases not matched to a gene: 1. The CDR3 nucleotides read TGCAGCGTTGAAGACGGGACTAGCGGCTACGAGCAGTACTTC. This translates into CSVEDGTSGYEQYF.

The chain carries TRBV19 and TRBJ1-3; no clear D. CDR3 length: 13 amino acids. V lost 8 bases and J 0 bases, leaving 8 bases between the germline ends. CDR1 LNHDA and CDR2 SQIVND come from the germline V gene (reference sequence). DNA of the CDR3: TGTGCCAGTTCAGAGCCCTCTGGAAACACCATATATTTT. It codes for CASSEPSGNTIYF.

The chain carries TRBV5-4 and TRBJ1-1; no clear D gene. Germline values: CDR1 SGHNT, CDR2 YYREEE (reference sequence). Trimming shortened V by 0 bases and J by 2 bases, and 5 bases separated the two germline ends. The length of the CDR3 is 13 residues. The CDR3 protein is CASSLVHNTEAFF. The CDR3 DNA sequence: TGTGCCAGCAGCTTGGTACACAACACTGAAGCTTTCTTT.

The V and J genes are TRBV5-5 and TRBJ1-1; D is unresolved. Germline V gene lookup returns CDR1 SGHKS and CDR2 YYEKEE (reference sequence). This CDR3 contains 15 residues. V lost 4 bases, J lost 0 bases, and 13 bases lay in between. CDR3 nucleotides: TGTGCCAGCAGCCCCAAGAACAGCCTGAACACTGAAGCTTTCTTT. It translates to CASSPKNSLNTEAFF.

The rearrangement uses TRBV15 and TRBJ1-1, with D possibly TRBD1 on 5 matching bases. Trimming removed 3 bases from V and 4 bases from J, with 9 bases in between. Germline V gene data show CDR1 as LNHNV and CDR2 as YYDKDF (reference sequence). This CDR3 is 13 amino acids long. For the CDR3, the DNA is TGTGCCACCAGCAGTTTCGGGGCCACTGAAGCTTTCTTT. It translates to CATSSFGATEAFF.

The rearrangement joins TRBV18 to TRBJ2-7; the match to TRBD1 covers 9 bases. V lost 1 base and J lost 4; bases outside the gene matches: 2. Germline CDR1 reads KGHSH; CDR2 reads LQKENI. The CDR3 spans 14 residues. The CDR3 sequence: CASSPQGQGYEQYF. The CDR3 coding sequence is TGTGCCAGCTCACCACAGGGACAGGGTTACGAGCAGTACTTC.

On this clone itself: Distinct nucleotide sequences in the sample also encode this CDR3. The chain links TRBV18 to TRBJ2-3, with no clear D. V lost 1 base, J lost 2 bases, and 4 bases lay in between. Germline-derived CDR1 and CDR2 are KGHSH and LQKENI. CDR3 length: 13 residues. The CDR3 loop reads CASSPRDTDTQYF. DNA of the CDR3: TGTGCCAGCTCACCACGGGACACAGATACGCAGTATTTT.